The rows below give T cell receptor beta chains drawn from one sample of a study of CD8 T cells in ankylosing spondylitis. TCRdb used MiXCR to reprocess the 5' RACE reads, holding one entry per CDR3 protein. This sample has 90,000 to 100,000 distinct CDR3 sequences, with about 8% found just once. The sample consisted of blood, either unsorted or a sorted T cell fraction (not recorded which). The source is a male donor with ankylosing spondylitis or in good health (not recorded which). Each CDR3 is given with its conserved first and last residue. Each record gives: V gene, D gene, J gene, clone size, CDR3 protein, CDR3 DNA. The D gene is left open where the match is weak. The size of a clone is reported for some rows only, either as once, few or many, or as a class for expanded clones.

>TRBV11-2|TRBD2|TRBJ2-1|NA
CASSSRGAGGTYNEQFF
TGTGCCAGCAGCTCCCGGGGAGCGGGAGGAACCTACAATGAGCAGTTCTTC
>TRBV27|TRBD1|TRBJ2-6|many
CASSLFSGQVLSGANVLTF
TGTGCCAGCAGTTTATTTTCGGGACAGGTTCTCTCTGGGGCCAACGTCCTGACTTTC
>TRBV7-2|TRBD2|TRBJ2-7|NA
CASSSPRTSGAYEQYF
TGTGCCAGCAGCTCCCCTCGGACTAGCGGGGCTTACGAGCAGTACTTC
>TRBV5-5|TRBD1|TRBJ2-7|NA
CASSLRDSETYEQYF
TGTGCCAGCAGCTTGAGGGACAGCGAAACCTACGAGCAGTACTTC
>TRBV5-6|NA|TRBJ2-7|many
CASSTTGLGPSYEQYF
TGTGCCAGCAGCACAACAGGGTTGGGGCCCTCCTACGAGCAGTACTTC
>TRBV2|TRBD2|TRBJ2-3|many
CASRREGHADTQYF
TGTGCCAGCCGGCGGGAGGGTCATGCAGATACGCAGTATTTT
>TRBV5-1|TRBD1|TRBJ1-6|many
CASSITGAGNSPLHF
TGCGCCAGCAGCATCACAGGGGCAGGTAATTCACCCCTCCACTTT
>TRBV5-6|TRBD2|TRBJ2-2|many
CASSLETGGFGELFF
TGTGCCAGCAGCTTGGAAACGGGGGGGTTCGGGGAGCTGTTTTTT
>TRBV20-1|TRBD2|TRBJ2-1|few
CSADVAGEWVEQFF
TGCAGTGCGGACGTGGCGGGAGAATGGGTTGAGCAGTTCTTC
>TRBV4-2|NA|TRBJ1-5|many
CASSQDGQRNQPQHF
TGTGCCAGCAGCCAAGACGGACAGAGAAATCAGCCCCAGCATTTT
>TRBV27|TRBD1|TRBJ2-1|many
CASRTGRANEQFF
TGTGCCAGCAGGACAGGGAGAGCCAATGAGCAGTTCTTC
>TRBV27|TRBD2|TRBJ2-1|many
CASTLGTSGHNEQFF
TGTGCCAGCACCCTGGGAACTAGCGGCCACAATGAGCAGTTCTTC
>TRBV10-3|NA|TRBJ2-5|many
CASRGDQETQYF
TGTGCGAGCAGGGGGGACCAAGAGACCCAGTACTTC
>TRBV7-8|TRBD2|TRBJ2-2|many
CASRVAGGPVGELFF
TGTGCCAGCAGAGTAGCGGGGGGGCCCGTCGGGGAGCTGTTTTTT
>TRBV4-1|NA|TRBJ2-1|many
CASSQEGQRPYNEQFF
TGCGCCAGCAGCCAAGAGGGGCAGAGGCCCTACAATGAGCAGTTCTTC
>TRBV6-5|NA|TRBJ2-7|many
CASSYLDKTYEQYF
TGTGCCAGCAGTTATTTGGACAAGACCTACGAGCAGTACTTC
>TRBV19|TRBD2|TRBJ2-1|many
CASTRTRRLAGRYNEQFF
TGTGCCAGTACCAGAACCAGAAGACTAGCGGGACGCTACAATGAGCAGTTCTTC
>TRBV7-2|TRBD1|TRBJ1-4|many
CASAIRTGQAGKLFF
TGTGCCAGCGCAATTCGAACCGGACAGGCGGGAAAACTGTTTTTT
>TRBV30|TRBD2|TRBJ2-3|many
CAWREAGPTDTQYF
TGTGCCTGGAGAGAAGCGGGACCCACAGATACGCAGTATTTT
>TRBV7-2|NA|TRBJ2-7|many
CASSQLRSGNAQYF
TGTGCCAGCAGCCAATTGAGGTCAGGTAACGCGCAGTACTTC
>TRBV30|TRBD1|TRBJ1-5|many
CAWSRMTGHQPQHF
TGTGCCTGGAGCCGAATGACAGGGCATCAGCCCCAGCATTTT
>TRBV7-2|NA|TRBJ2-5|many
CASSARGGSGTQYF
TGTGCCAGCAGCGCTAGGGGGGGTTCCGGGACCCAGTACTTC
>TRBV5-1|NA|TRBJ2-2|NA
CASSWPETVNTGELFF
TGCGCCAGCAGCTGGCCCGAGACAGTGAACACCGGGGAGCTGTTTTTT
>TRBV4-2|TRBD1|TRBJ2-3|many
CASSRAGQGSTDTQYF
TGTGCCAGCAGCCGAGCCGGACAGGGAAGTACAGATACGCAGTATTTT
>TRBV12-3/TRBV12-4|NA|TRBJ2-3|many
CASSSSGHSTDTQYF
TGTGCCAGCAGTTCCTCGGGACATAGCACAGATACGCAGTATTTT
>TRBV4-1|TRBD1|TRBJ1-2|many
CASSHPGQGATGYTF
TGCGCCAGCAGCCACCCCGGACAGGGGGCAACGGGCTACACCTTC
>TRBV7-6|TRBD2|TRBJ2-1|many
CASSRTSGLYNEQFF
TGTGCCAGCAGCAGAACTAGCGGTCTTTACAATGAGCAGTTCTTC
>TRBV10-3|NA|TRBJ2-5|many
CATQIEGAQETQYF
TGTGCCACCCAAATTGAGGGAGCCCAAGAGACCCAGTACTTC
>TRBV7-2|TRBD2|TRBJ2-3|many
CASFSMRGASTDTQYF
TGTGCCAGCTTCTCAATGCGGGGGGCGAGCACAGATACGCAGTATTTT
>TRBV5-1|NA|TRBJ1-5|many
CASSRGDSNQPQHF
TGCGCCAGCAGCAGGGGTGATAGCAATCAGCCCCAGCATTTT
>TRBV2|TRBD2|TRBJ2-5|NA
CASSEWAAGGETQYF
TGTGCCAGCAGTGAATGGGCGGCGGGAGGAGAGACCCAGTACTTC
>TRBV29-1|TRBD2|TRBJ2-3|few
CSVESAGGADTQYF
TGCAGCGTTGAATCCGCGGGAGGTGCAGATACGCAGTATTTT
>TRBV7-2|TRBD2|TRBJ2-3|many
CASSRTSGGREDTQYF
TGTGCCAGCAGCCGAACTAGCGGGGGGAGGGAAGATACGCAGTATTTT
>TRBV2|NA|TRBJ1-2|many
CARGTGGVYGYTF
TGTGCCAGGGGTACCGGAGGGGTCTATGGCTACACCTTC
>TRBV5-6|TRBD2|TRBJ2-1|many
CASSFGRFNEQFF
TGTGCCAGCAGCTTCGGGAGGTTCAATGAGCAGTTCTTC
>TRBV12-5|NA|TRBJ2-5|many
CASGLRDGQETQYF
TGTGCTAGTGGTTTGCGGGACGGACAAGAGACCCAGTACTTC
>TRBV19|TRBD2|TRBJ2-1|NA
CASRGLAASSYNERFF
TGTGCCAGTAGGGGACTAGCCGCGAGCTCCTACAATGAGCGGTTCTTC
>TRBV18|NA|TRBJ2-5|few
CASSRGTSQETQYF
TGTGCCAGCTCACGAGGGACTTCACAAGAGACCCAGTACTTC
>TRBV9|NA|TRBJ2-3|many
CASSVDRWDTQYF
TGTGCCAGCAGCGTAGACAGATGGGATACGCAGTATTTT
>TRBV12-3/TRBV12-4|NA|TRBJ2-1|many
CASSVGRQYNEQFF
TGTGCCAGCAGTGTTGGACGGCAGTACAATGAGCAGTTCTTC
>TRBV29-1|NA|TRBJ2-3|many
CSVLSGDRIDTDTQYF
TGCAGCGTTCTCTCAGGTGACAGGATCGACACAGATACGCAGTATTTT
>TRBV4-3|NA|TRBJ2-7|many
CASSQARVRAHEQYF
TGCGCCAGCAGCCAAGCTCGGGTGAGGGCTCACGAGCAGTACTTC
>TRBV29-1|TRBD1|TRBJ1-1|many
CSVFAGGRDTEAFF
TGCAGCGTTTTCGCAGGGGGTCGGGACACTGAAGCTTTCTTT
>TRBV7-6|TRBD2|TRBJ2-1|many
CASSEPLAGGPNEQFF
TGTGCCAGCAGCGAGCCACTAGCGGGAGGGCCTAATGAGCAGTTCTTC
>TRBV29-1|NA|TRBJ2-1|many
CSVGASGNEQFF
TGCAGCGTTGGGGCGAGCGGCAATGAGCAGTTCTTC
>TRBV12-5|NA|TRBJ2-2|NA
CASGSPTRRSLNTGELFF
TGTGCTAGTGGTTCCCCGACTCGGAGGTCCCTGAACACCGGGGAGCTGTTTTTT
>TRBV6-2/TRBV6-3|TRBD2|TRBJ2-5|many
CASSWASGSKETQYF
TGTGCCAGCAGTTGGGCTAGCGGGAGCAAAGAGACCCAGTACTTC
>TRBV10-1|NA|TRBJ2-7|many
CASPRARVNKQYF
TGCGCCAGCCCTCGGGCCCGCGTCAACAAGCAGTACTTC
>TRBV5-1|NA|TRBJ2-5|many
CASSLALQETQYF
TGCGCCAGCAGCTTGGCCCTACAAGAGACCCAGTACTTC
>TRBV7-9|NA|TRBJ2-5|many
CASSLGGQETQYF
TGTGCCAGCAGCTTAGGGGGACAAGAGACCCAGTACTTC
>TRBV20-1|NA|TRBJ2-3|many
CSATWAGALQDTQYF
TGCAGTGCCACCTGGGCGGGGGCCCTACAGGATACGCAGTATTTT